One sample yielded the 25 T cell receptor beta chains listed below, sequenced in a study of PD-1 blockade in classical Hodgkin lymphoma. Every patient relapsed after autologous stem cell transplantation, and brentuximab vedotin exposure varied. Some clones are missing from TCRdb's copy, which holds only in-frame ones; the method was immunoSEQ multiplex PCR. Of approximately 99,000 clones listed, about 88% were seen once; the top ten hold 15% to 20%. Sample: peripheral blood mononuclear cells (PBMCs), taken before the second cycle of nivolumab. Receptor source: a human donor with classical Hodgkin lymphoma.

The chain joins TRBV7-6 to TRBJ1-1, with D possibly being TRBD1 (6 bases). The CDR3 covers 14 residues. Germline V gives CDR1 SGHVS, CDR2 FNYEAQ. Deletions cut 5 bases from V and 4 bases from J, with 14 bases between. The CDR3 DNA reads TGTGCCAGCAGCCGACAGGAGGCGAGCACTGAAGCTTTCTTT. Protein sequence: CASSRQEASTEAFF.

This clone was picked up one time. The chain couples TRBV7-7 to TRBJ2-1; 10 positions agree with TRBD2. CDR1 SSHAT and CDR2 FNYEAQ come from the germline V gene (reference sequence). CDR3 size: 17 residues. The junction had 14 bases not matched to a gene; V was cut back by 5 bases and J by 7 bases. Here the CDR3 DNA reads TGTGCCAGCAGCCCCGGACTAGCGGAAACCTTGAAAAATGAGCAGTTCTTC. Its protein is CASSPGLAETLKNEQFF.

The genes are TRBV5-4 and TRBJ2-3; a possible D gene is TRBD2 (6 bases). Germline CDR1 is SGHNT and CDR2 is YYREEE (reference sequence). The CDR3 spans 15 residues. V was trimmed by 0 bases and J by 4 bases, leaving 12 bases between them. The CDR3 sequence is CASSLDGSSSDTQYF. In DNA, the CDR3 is TGTGCCAGCAGCTTGGACGGGAGTAGTTCAGATACGCAGTATTTT.

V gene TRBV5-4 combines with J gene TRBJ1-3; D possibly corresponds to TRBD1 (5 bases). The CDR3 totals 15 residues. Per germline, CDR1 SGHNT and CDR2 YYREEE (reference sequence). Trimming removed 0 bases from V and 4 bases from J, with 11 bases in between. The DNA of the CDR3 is TGTGCCAGCAGCTTGGACTCAGGGTCGGGAAACACCATATATTTT. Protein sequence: CASSLDSGSGNTIYF.

The CDR3: CAWSGGTTTDTQYF. CDR3 nucleotide sequence: TGTGCCTGGAGTGGCGGGACTACCACAGATACGCAGTATTTT. This chain connects TRBV30 to TRBJ2-3; 7 bases are a match to TRBD2. V lost 1 base to trimming and J lost 2 bases; unmatched junction nucleotides: 3. The CDR3 extends over 14 amino acids. CDR1 and CDR2 from the germline V gene are GTSNPN and SVGIG (reference sequence). Full variable domain (missing parts from reference TRBV30 and TRBJ2-3): SQTIHQWPATLVQPVGSPLSLECTVEGTSNPNLYWYRQAAGRGLQLLFYSVGIGQISSEVPQNLSASRPQDRQFILSSKKLLLSDSGFYLCAWSGGTTTDTQYFGPGTRLTVL.

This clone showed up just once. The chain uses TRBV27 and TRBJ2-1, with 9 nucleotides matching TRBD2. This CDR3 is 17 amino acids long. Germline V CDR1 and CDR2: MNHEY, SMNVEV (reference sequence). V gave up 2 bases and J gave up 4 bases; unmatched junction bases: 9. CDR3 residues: CASSLKGGRALYNEQFF. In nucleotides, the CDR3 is TGTGCCAGCAGTTTAAAGGGCGGGAGGGCCCTTTACAATGAGCAGTTCTTC.

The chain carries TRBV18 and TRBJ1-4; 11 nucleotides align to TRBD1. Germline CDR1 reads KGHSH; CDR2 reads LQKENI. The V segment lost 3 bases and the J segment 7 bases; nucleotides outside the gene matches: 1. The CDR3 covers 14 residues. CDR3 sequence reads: CASSPGTGGEKLFF. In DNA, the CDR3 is TGTGCCAGCTCACCCGGGACAGGGGGTGAAAAACTGTTTTTT.

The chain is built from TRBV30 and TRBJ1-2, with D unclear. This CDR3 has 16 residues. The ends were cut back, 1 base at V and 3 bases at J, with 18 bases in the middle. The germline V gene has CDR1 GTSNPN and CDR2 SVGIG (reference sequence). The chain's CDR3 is CAWSGRGGDTYYGYTF. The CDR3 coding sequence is TGTGCCTGGAGTGGGCGAGGAGGAGACACCTACTATGGCTACACCTTC.

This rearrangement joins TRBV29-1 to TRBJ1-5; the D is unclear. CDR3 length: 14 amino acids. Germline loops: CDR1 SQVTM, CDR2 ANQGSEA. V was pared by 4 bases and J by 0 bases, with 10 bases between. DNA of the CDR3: TGCAGCGTTGGTGGCCGGGATAGCAATCAGCCCCAGCATTTT. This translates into CSVGGRDSNQPQHF.

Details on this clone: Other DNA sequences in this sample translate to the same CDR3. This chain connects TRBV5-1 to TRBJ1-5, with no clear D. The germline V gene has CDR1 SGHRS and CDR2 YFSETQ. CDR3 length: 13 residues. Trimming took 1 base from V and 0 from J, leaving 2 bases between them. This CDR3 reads CASSLSSNQPQHF. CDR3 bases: TGCGCCAGCAGCTTGTCTAGCAATCAGCCCCAGCATTTT.

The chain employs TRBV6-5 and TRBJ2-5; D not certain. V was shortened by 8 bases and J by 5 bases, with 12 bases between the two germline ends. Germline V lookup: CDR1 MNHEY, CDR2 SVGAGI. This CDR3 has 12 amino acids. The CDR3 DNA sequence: TGTGCCAGCTGGGGATTGGGGGAGACCCAGTACTTC. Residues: CASWGLGETQYF.

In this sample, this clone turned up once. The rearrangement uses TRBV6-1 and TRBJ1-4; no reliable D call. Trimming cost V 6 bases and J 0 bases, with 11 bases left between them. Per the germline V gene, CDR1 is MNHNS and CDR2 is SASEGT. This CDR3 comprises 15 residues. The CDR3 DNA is TGTGCCAGCAGGCAAACAATGGCAACTAATGAAAAACTGTTTTTT. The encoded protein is CASRQTMATNEKLFF.

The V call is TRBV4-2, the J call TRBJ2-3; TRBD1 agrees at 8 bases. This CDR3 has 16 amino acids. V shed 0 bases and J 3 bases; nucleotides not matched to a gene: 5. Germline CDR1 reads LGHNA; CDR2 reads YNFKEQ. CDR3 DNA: TGTGCCAGCAGCCAAGACCGCCAGGGGGCTACAGATACGCAGTATTTT. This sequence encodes CASSQDRQGATDTQYF.

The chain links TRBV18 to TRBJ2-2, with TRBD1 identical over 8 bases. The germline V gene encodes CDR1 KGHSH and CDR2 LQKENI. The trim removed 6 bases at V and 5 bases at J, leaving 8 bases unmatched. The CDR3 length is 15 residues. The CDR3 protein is CASSSSGQGTGELFF. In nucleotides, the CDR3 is TGTGCCAGCTCCAGTAGTGGACAGGGTACCGGGGAGCTGTTTTTT.

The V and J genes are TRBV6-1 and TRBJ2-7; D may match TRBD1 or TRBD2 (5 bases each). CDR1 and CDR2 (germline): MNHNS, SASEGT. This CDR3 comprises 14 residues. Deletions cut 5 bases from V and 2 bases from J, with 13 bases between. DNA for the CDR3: TGTGCCAGCAGTAACCGGGACGGACCCTACGAGCAGTACTTC. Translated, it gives CASSNRDGPYEQYF.

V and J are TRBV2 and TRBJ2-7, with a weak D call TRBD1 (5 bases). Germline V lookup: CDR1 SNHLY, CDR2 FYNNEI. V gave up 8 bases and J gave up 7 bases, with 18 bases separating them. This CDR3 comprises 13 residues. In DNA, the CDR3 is TGTGCCAGCTCCACGTCAGGGTCTGGGGAGCAGTACTTC. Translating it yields CASSTSGSGEQYF.

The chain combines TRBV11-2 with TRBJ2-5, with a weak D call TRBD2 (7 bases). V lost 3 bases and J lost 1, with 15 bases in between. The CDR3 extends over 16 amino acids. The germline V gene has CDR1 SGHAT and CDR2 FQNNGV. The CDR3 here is CASSLVGGGTQETQYF. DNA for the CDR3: TGTGCCAGCAGCTTGGTGGGAGGGGGGACCCAAGAGACCCAGTACTTC.

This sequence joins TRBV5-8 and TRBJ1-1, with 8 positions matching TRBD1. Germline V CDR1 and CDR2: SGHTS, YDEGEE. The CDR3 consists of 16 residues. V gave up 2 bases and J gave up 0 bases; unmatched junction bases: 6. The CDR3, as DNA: TGTGCCAGCAGCTTTGGACAGGGCAAGTTGAACACTGAAGCTTTCTTT. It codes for CASSFGQGKLNTEAFF.

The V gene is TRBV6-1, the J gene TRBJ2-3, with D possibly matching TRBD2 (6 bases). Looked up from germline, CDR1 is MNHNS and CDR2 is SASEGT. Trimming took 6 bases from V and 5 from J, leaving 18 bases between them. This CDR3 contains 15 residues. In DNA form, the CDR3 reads TGTGCCAGCAGATATAATAGCGGAAAAAAAGATACGCAGTATTTT. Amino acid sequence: CASRYNSGKKDTQYF.

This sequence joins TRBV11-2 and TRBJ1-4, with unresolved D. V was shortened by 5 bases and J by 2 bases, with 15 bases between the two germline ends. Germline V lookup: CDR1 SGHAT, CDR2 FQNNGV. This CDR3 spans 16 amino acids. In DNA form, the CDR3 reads TGTGCCAGCAGCCTCGGTACGGTAGCGACTAATGAAAAACTGTTTTTT. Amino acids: CASSLGTVATNEKLFF. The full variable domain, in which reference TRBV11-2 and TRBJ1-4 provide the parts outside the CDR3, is EAGVAQSPRYKIIEKRQSVAFWCNPISGHATLYWYQQILGQGPKLLIQFQNNGVVDDSQLPKDRFSAERLKGVDSTLKIQPAKLEDSAVYLCASSLGTVATNEKLFFGSGTQLSVL.

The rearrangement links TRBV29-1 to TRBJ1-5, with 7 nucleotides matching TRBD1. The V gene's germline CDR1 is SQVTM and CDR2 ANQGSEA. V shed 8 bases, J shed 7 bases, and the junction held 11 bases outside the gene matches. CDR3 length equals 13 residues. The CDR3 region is CSFRGHRGQPQHF. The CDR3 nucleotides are TGCAGCTTCCGGGGGCACAGGGGACAGCCCCAGCATTTT.

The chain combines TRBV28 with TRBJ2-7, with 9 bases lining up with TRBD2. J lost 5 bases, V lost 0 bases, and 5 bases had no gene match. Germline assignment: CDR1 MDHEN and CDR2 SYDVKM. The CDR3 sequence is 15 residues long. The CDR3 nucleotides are TGTGCCAGCAGTTTATGGCGGGAGGGTAGCGACGAGCAGTACTTC. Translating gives CASSLWREGSDEQYF.

CDR3: CASSYSAGSSYEQYF. The DNA for the CDR3 is TGTGCCAGCAGTTACTCGGCGGGGAGCTCCTACGAGCAGTACTTC. The chain uses TRBV6-6 and TRBJ2-7; D perhaps matches TRBD2 (6 bases). The CDR3 consists of 15 residues. The germline gives CDR1 MNHNY, CDR2 SVGAGI (reference sequence). Trimming cost V 0 bases and J 0 bases, with 9 bases left between them.

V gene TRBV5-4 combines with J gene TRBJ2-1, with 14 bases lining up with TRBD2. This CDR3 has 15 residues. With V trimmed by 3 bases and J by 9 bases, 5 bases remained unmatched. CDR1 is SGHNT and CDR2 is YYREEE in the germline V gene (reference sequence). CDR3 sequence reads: CASSSLGTSGGEQFF. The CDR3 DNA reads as TGTGCCAGCAGCTCCCTCGGGACTAGCGGGGGTGAGCAGTTCTTC.

In DNA, the CDR3 is TGCGCCAGCAGCCAAGACAGGGAAGGTCCCTATAATTCACCCCTCCACTTT. This encodes CASSQDREGPYNSPLHF. V is TRBV4-1 and J is TRBJ1-6, with D possibly being TRBD1 (5 bases). The length of the CDR3 is 17 residues. V was pared by 0 bases and J by 2 bases, with 11 bases between. Germline V gives CDR1 MGHRA, CDR2 YSYEKL.